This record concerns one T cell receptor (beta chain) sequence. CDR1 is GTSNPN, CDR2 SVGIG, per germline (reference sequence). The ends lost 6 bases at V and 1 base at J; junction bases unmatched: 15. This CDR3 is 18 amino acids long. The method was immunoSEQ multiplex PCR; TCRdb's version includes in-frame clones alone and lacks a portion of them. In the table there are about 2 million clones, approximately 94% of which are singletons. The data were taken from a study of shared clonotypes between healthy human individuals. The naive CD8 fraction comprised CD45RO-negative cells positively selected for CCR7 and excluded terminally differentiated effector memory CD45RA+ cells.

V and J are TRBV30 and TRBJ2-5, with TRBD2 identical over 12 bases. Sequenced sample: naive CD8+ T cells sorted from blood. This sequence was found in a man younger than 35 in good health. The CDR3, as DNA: TGTGCCTGTTGGACTAGCGGGATACTACAGGGGGTCCAAGAGACCCAGTACTTC. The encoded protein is CACWTSGILQGVQETQYF.